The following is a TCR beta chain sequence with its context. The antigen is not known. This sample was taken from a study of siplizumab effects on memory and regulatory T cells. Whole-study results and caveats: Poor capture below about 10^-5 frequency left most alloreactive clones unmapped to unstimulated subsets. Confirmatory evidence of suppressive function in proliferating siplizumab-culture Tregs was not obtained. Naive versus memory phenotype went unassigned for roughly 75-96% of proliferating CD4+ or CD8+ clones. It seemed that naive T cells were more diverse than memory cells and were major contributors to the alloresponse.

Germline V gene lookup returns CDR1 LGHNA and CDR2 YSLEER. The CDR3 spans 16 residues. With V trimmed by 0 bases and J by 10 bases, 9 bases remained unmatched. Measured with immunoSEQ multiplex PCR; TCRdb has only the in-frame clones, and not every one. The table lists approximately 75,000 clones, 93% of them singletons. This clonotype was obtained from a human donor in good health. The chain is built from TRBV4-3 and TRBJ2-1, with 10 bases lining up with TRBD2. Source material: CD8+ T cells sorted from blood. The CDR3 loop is CASSQDRSGGAGEQFF. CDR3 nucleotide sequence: TGCGCCAGCAGCCAAGATCGAAGCGGGGGGGCGGGCGAGCAGTTCTTC.